A single sample is the source of the 17 T cell receptor beta chains below, sequenced in a study of blood T cells in healthy people across ages. Together with a sample-barcoded 5' primer, a J-beta primer mix was included in a second PCR lasting roughly 6 to 12 cycles. TCRdb re-called the 5' RACE reads with MiXCR, one entry per CDR3 protein. The sample consists of hundreds of thousands of distinct CDR3 sequences, around 42% of them appearing once. The sequenced sample was blood. Receptors originate from a man aged 55 to 69 in good health.

The V call is TRBV15, the J call TRBJ2-7; D is perhaps TRBD1 (6 bases). Per germline, CDR1 LNHNV and CDR2 YYDKDF (reference sequence). The CDR3 spans 15 residues. Trimming shortened V by 1 base and J by 4 bases, and 14 bases separated the two germline ends. This CDR3 reads CATSRAGTGKYEQYF. The CDR3 DNA sequence: TGTGCCACCAGCAGAGCGGGTACAGGGAAATACGAGCAGTACTTC.

The chain combines TRBV7-2 with TRBJ2-5; D tentatively fits TRBD1 or TRBD2 (6 bases each). The germline CDR1 and CDR2 sequences are SGHTA and FQGNSA. V lost 5 bases to trimming and J lost 6 bases, with 16 bases between them. The CDR3 has 14 amino acids. Here the CDR3 reads CASSPEGGVKTQYF. The CDR3 coding sequence is TGTGCCAGCAGCCCGGAGGGGGGAGTAAAGACCCAGTACTTC.

This clonotype has at least ten counts. The chain has TRBV9 and TRBJ2-5; D possibly corresponds to TRBD1 (6 bases). V was shortened by 3 bases and J by 1 base, with 22 bases between the two germline ends. The CDR3 length is 18 residues. Germline assignment: CDR1 SGDLS and CDR2 YYNGEE. The CDR3 DNA is TGTGCCAGCAGCGGAGGGGGTCCGCTACCGGGCCCCCAAGAGACCCAGTACTTC. Protein product: CASSGGGPLPGPQETQYF.

The chain links TRBV7-9 to TRBJ2-5; perhaps TRBD1 as D (6 bases). The germline V and J ends were trimmed by 2 bases and 4 bases, with 11 bases remaining between them. There are 14 residues in the CDR3. The germline V gene encodes CDR1 SEHNR and CDR2 FQNEAQ (reference sequence). For the CDR3, the DNA is TGTGCCAGCAGCTTATGGGACATCCCAGAGACCCAGTACTTC. Encoded protein: CASSLWDIPETQYF.

The gene calls are TRBV11-2 and TRBJ1-6; 8 bases align to TRBD1. Trimming removed 6 bases from V and 7 bases from J; junction bases left unmatched: 14. This CDR3 spans 17 amino acids. CDR1 is SGHAT and CDR2 is FQNNGV in the germline V gene. As DNA, the CDR3 is TGTGCCAGCAGGCGAACCGGGACAGGAGCCGGCAATTCACCCCTCCACTTT. Its translation: CASRRTGTGAGNSPLHF.

This clonotype was recorded a few times. J is TRBJ1-6 and V is TRBV6-1, with D hard to call. This CDR3 has 11 residues. Trimming took 4 bases from V and 7 from J, leaving 2 bases between them. The germline V gene encodes CDR1 MNHNS and CDR2 SASEGT. The CDR3: CASSGNSPLHF. In nucleotides, the CDR3 is TGTGCCAGCAGTGGGAATTCACCCCTCCACTTT.

This clonotype was counted many times. This sequence joins TRBV12-3 or TRBV12-4 and TRBJ2-4, with a possible D match to TRBD2 (5 bases). The CDR3 is made up of 11 amino acids. V was shortened by 3 bases and J by 13 bases, with 10 bases between the two germline ends. Here the CDR3 reads CASSLEVNQYF. The CDR3 DNA reads TGTGCCAGCAGTTTGGAGGTCAACCAGTACTTC.

With respect to this clonotype: A much larger clone sits a single nucleotide away, making a read error possible. The V gene is TRBV5-1, the J gene TRBJ2-1; D ambiguous. Looked up from germline, CDR1 is SGHRS and CDR2 is YFSETQ. The CDR3 consists of 12 residues. The CDR3 DNA reads as TGCGCCAGCAACTTGGGTGTCAATGAGCAGTTCTTC. Its translation: CASNLGVNEQFF.

This clonotype was counted only a few times. The gene calls are TRBV7-2 and TRBJ2-3; 8 bases are a match to TRBD2. Germline CDR1 is SGHTA and CDR2 is FQGNSA. The V segment lost 6 bases and the J segment 2 bases; nucleotides outside the gene matches: 10. The CDR3 has 16 amino acids. CDR3 DNA sequence: TGTGCCAGCAGGGCCAAGCGGGGGTCCCTCACAGATACGCAGTATTTT. Protein sequence: CASRAKRGSLTDTQYF.

The J gene is TRBJ2-5, the V gene TRBV10-1; a weak D match, TRBD1 (6 bases). The J call is uncertain, as TRBJ2-7 better fits the DNA end. The CDR3 extends over 15 amino acids. CDR1 is WNHNN, CDR2 SYGVQD, per germline (reference sequence). Here the CDR3 reads CASSATSRGRNEQYF. CDR3 sequence (DNA): TGCGCCAGCAGTGCGACAAGCAGGGGAAGGAACGAGCAGTACTTC.

In nucleotides, the CDR3 is TGTGCCAGCAGCAACCGGGACAGGGGCCCCGGGGAGCTGTTTTTT. It translates to CASSNRDRGPGELFF. V gene TRBV7-2 combines with J gene TRBJ2-2, with 10 bases aligning to TRBD1. After removal of 5 bases from V and 6 bases from J, the junction contained 6 bases not matched to a gene. CDR1 and CDR2 from the germline V gene are SGHTA and FQGNSA. This CDR3 contains 15 residues.

The chain carries TRBV20-1 and TRBJ2-3; a possible D gene is TRBD2 (5 bases). The CDR3 totals 15 residues. Germline lookup yields CDR1 DFQATT and CDR2 SNEGSKA (reference sequence). Trimming stripped 0 bases from V and 3 bases from J, with 13 bases between. CDR3 sequence (DNA): TGCAGTGCTAGAGATCCGGGGTCATGGACAGATACGCAGTATTTT. It specifies CSARDPGSWTDTQYF.

The chain carries TRBV12-3 or TRBV12-4 and TRBJ2-3; tentatively, D is TRBD2 (7 bases). CDR3 size: 13 residues. With 3 bases removed from V and 6 bases from J, the gap between germline ends came to 10 bases. The CDR3 nucleotides are TGTGCCAGCAGTTTCGGGGGGCAGGATACGCAGTATTTT. Its protein product is CASSFGGQDTQYF.

In its sample, this clonotype was seen a few times. CDR3 DNA sequence: TGTGCCAGCGGTATACACTCTGGGGCCAACGTCCTGACTTTC. It specifies CASGIHSGANVLTF. The V call is TRBV11-2, the J call TRBJ2-6; no clear D gene. Germline V gives CDR1 SGHAT, CDR2 FQNNGV. The CDR3 covers 14 residues. With 8 bases removed from V and 0 bases from J, the gap between germline ends came to 8 bases.

The sample holds a few counts of this clonotype. The CDR3 coding sequence is TGTGCCAGCAGCTCGACTAGGGCGCATGAGCAGTTCTTC. This gives the protein CASSSTRAHEQFF. The gene calls are TRBV7-9 and TRBJ2-1; perhaps TRBD2 as D (6 bases). CDR3 length equals 13 residues. Deletions cut 4 bases from V and 8 bases from J, with 12 bases between. The V gene's germline CDR1 is SEHNR and CDR2 FQNEAQ (reference sequence).

This chain connects TRBV14 to TRBJ2-3, with D unclear. Germline CDR1 SGHDN, CDR2 FVKESK. The CDR3 has 14 amino acids. V was cut by 1 base and J by 4 bases, with 9 bases left in between. The CDR3 loop is CASSQGTGPDTQYF. The CDR3 nucleotides read TGTGCCAGCAGCCAAGGGACCGGCCCAGATACGCAGTATTTT.

This clonotype turned up a few times. The V and J genes are TRBV7-2 and TRBJ1-5; TRBD1 aligns across 8 bases. This CDR3 has 15 amino acids. The germline CDR1 and CDR2 sequences are SGHTA and FQGNSA. The J segment lost 1 base and the V segment lost 4 bases, leaving 3 bases of the junction unmatched. As DNA, the CDR3 is TGTGCCAGCAGCTCGTACAGGGGGAGCAATCAGCCCCAGCATTTT. This translates into CASSSYRGSNQPQHF.